This is a list of T cell receptor beta chains from one sample in a study of T cell responses to AZD1222 COVID-19 vaccine. Assay: immunoSEQ multiplex PCR; the TCRdb copy retains only in-frame clones and omits some. Of about 110,000 clones listed, roughly 87% are singletons. The specimen comprised peripheral blood, sampled 28 days after the second AZD1222 dose. The source is an adult who received the AZD1222 COVID-19 vaccine. CDR3s include the opening cysteine and the closing phenylalanine or tryptophan. Fields, in order: V gene, J gene, clone size, D gene, CDR3 protein, CDR3 DNA. D genes are given only for firm matches. Expanded clones are given a class, and other clones once, few, many or no size at all.

v_call: TRBV3-1/TRBV3-2; j_call: TRBJ2-2; clone_size: once; d_call: TRBD1; cdr3_aa: CASRKDRSNTGELFF; cdr3_nt: TGTGCCAGCAGGAAGGACAGGTCGAACACCGGGGAGCTGTTTTTT
v_call: TRBV27; j_call: TRBJ1-6; clone_size: NA; d_call: TRBD1; cdr3_aa: CASSLSPRGNSPLHF; cdr3_nt: TGTGCCAGCAGTTTATCGCCCAGGGGGAATTCACCCCTCCACTTT
v_call: TRBV5-5; j_call: TRBJ1-2; clone_size: NA; d_call: TRBD1; cdr3_aa: CASSLRGRAVYQSGYTF; cdr3_nt: TGTGCCAGCAGCTTAAGGGGGCGCGCCGTCTATCAGAGTGGCTACACCTTC
v_call: TRBV3-1/TRBV3-2; j_call: TRBJ2-1; clone_size: NA; d_call: TRBD2; cdr3_aa: CTSSIAGVFDEQFF; cdr3_nt: TGTACCAGCTCTATAGCGGGAGTCTTCGATGAGCAGTTCTTC
v_call: TRBV6-2/TRBV6-3; j_call: TRBJ2-3; clone_size: NA; d_call: NA; cdr3_aa: CASSPYVPSTDTQYF; cdr3_nt: TGTGCCAGCAGTCCCTATGTTCCGAGCACAGATACGCAGTATTTT
v_call: TRBV28; j_call: TRBJ1-2; clone_size: NA; d_call: NA; cdr3_aa: CASSLASGGYTF; cdr3_nt: TGTGCCAGCAGTTTGGCTTCGGGTGGCTACACCTTC
v_call: TRBV11-2; j_call: TRBJ2-1; clone_size: NA; d_call: TRBD2; cdr3_aa: CASSLEGGNGASGFYNEQFF; cdr3_nt: TGTGCCAGCAGCTTAGAGGGAGGAAACGGGGCTAGCGGTTTCTACAATGAGCAGTTCTTC
v_call: TRBV7-8; j_call: TRBJ2-2; clone_size: few; d_call: TRBD1; cdr3_aa: CASSLARQGPGELFF; cdr3_nt: TGTGCCAGCAGCTTAGCCAGACAGGGGCCCGGGGAGCTGTTTTTT
v_call: TRBV6-4; j_call: TRBJ2-2; clone_size: NA; d_call: NA; cdr3_aa: CASSVGARTGELFF; cdr3_nt: TGTGCCAGCAGTGTAGGGGCGAGGACCGGGGAGCTGTTTTTT
v_call: TRBV6-5; j_call: TRBJ1-2; clone_size: NA; d_call: TRBD1; cdr3_aa: CASSYIRTGGTYGYTF; cdr3_nt: TGTGCCAGCAGTTATATCCGGACAGGGGGCACTTATGGCTACACCTTC
v_call: TRBV27; j_call: TRBJ1-2; clone_size: NA; d_call: NA; cdr3_aa: CASSLNAGRLIGYTF; cdr3_nt: TGTGCCAGCAGTTTAAATGCAGGACGCCTAATTGGCTACACCTTC
v_call: TRBV6-5; j_call: TRBJ2-1; clone_size: NA; d_call: TRBD2; cdr3_aa: CASSSFTSGSYNEQFF; cdr3_nt: TGTGCCAGCAGTTCGTTTACTAGCGGCTCCTACAATGAGCAGTTCTTC
v_call: TRBV18; j_call: TRBJ2-1; clone_size: NA; d_call: TRBD2; cdr3_aa: CASSSPAGGPYNEQFF; cdr3_nt: TGTGCCAGCTCCTCCCCCGCGGGAGGGCCCTACAATGAGCAGTTCTTC
v_call: TRBV7-2; j_call: TRBJ1-3; clone_size: NA; d_call: NA; cdr3_aa: CASSSGGQISGNTIYF; cdr3_nt: TGTGCCAGCAGCTCGGGAGGACAGATCTCTGGAAACACCATATATTTT
v_call: TRBV7-2; j_call: TRBJ1-2; clone_size: NA; d_call: TRBD1; cdr3_aa: CASSPGQGNYGYTF; cdr3_nt: TGTGCCAGCAGCCCGGGACAGGGAAACTATGGCTACACCTTC
v_call: TRBV19; j_call: TRBJ1-1; clone_size: few; d_call: NA; cdr3_aa: CASSSTAFGGTEAFF; cdr3_nt: TGTGCCAGTAGTAGTACAGCATTTGGGGGCACTGAAGCTTTCTTT